This T cell receptor beta chain came from a study of cytomegalovirus exposure and HLA in healthy donors. Vbeta (60) and Jbeta (13) primers were used in the PCR. Data came from immunoSEQ multiplex PCR; TCRdb stores just in-frame clones and leaves some out. The sample consists of 150,000 to 200,000 clones, roughly four fifths of them appearing once. CDR3 length: 16 residues. With 5 bases removed from V and 5 bases from J, the gap between germline ends came to 19 bases. Germline CDR1 reads SEHNR; CDR2 reads FQNEAQ (reference sequence). The chain links TRBV7-9 to TRBJ1-5; tentatively, D is TRBD1 (6 bases). Sequencing was performed on PBMCs. This receptor was taken from a woman between 18 and 30 years old in good health and CMV-seronegative. CDR3 in DNA: TGTGCCAGCAGCCTAAGTTGGGGGCGGCTTGATCAGCCCCAGCATTTT. Its protein product is CASSLSWGRLDQPQHF.